This T cell receptor (beta chain) was identified during a study of blood T cell repertoires in COVID-19. Profiled with immunoSEQ multiplex PCR; TCRdb holds only in-frame clones, not every one. This table holds 200,000 to 250,000 clones, 83% found once. This TCR was sampled from a woman aged 30 to 39 with COVID-19, enrolled during active disease. Sequencing used peripheral blood.

The CDR3 region has the DNA TGTGCCAGCAGCTTCATTTTAGGACAGGGTAACGAGCAGTACTTC. Its translation: CASSFILGQGNEQYF. The chain combines TRBV11-2 with TRBJ2-7, with 8 bases aligning to TRBD1. The CDR3 consists of 15 residues. J was trimmed by 5 bases and V by 3 bases; bases with no gene match: 9. Germline values: CDR1 SGHAT, CDR2 FQNNGV.